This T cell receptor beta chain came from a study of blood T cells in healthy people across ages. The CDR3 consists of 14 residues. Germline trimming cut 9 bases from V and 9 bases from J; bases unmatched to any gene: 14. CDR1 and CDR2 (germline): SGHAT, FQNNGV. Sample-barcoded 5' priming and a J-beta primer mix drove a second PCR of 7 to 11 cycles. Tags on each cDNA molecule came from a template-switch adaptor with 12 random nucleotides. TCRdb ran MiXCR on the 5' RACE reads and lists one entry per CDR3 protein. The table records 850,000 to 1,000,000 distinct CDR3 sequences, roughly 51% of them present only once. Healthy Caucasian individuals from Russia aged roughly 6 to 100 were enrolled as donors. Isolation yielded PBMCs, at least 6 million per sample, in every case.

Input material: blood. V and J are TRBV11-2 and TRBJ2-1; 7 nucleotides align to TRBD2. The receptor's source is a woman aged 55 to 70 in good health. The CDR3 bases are TGTGCCAGTAGACCCCCTTCGAGCGGGGTTGAGCAGTTCTTC. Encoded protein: CASRPPSSGVEQFF.